Presented here are 10 T cell receptor beta chains from one specimen sequenced in a study of T cells in Graves' hyperthyroidism and ophthalmopathy. The investigators amplified TCR beta CDR3 regions from RNA transcripts. An initial round of RT-PCR targeting the TCR CDR3 relied on the HTBI primer set. Via MiXCR, TCRdb re-called the multiplex PCR reads, giving one row per CDR3 protein. The sample includes hundreds of thousands of distinct CDR3 sequences, less than 30% seen only once; the top ten take over 25%. Source material: blood. The receptors were gathered from a man aged 35 to 55 with Graves' hyperthyroidism that later progressed to Graves' ophthalmopathy.

This clonotype was counted many times. The chain couples TRBV30 to TRBJ1-3; D is uncertain. This CDR3 spans 12 amino acids. The germline V gene encodes CDR1 GTSNPN and CDR2 SVGIG (reference sequence). V shed 2 bases and J shed 4 bases, with 6 bases lying between them. This CDR3 is CAWSTGGNTIYF. Here the CDR3 DNA reads TGTGCCTGGAGTACCGGCGGAAACACCATATATTTT.

At least ten counts were recorded for this clonotype. The chain uses TRBV12-3 or TRBV12-4 and TRBJ2-5; no reliable D call. V gave up 8 bases and J gave up 4 bases, with 8 bases separating them. The CDR3 consists of 11 residues. The CDR3 nucleotides are TGTGCCAGCCTGGTCTCAGAGACCCAGTACTTC. This sequence encodes CASLVSETQYF.

The sample holds many counts of this clonotype. This rearrangement joins TRBV18 to TRBJ2-7; no firm D call. Germline V CDR1 and CDR2: KGHSH, LQKENI. The CDR3 spans 12 residues. V was cut by 3 bases and J by 3 bases, with 6 bases left in between. In DNA, the CDR3 is TGTGCCAGCTCACCCCCAGGCTACGAGCAGTACTTC. Its protein is CASSPPGYEQYF.

This clonotype was counted at least ten times. This rearrangement joins TRBV2 to TRBJ2-7; 14 nucleotides line up with TRBD2. Germline V gene data show CDR1 as SNHLY and CDR2 as FYNNEI. This CDR3 has 18 amino acids. Germline trimming cut 6 bases from V and 2 bases from J; bases unmatched to any gene: 12. The CDR3 here is CASSRLAGGNLVTYEQYF. DNA for the CDR3: TGTGCCAGCAGCAGACTAGCGGGAGGGAACCTCGTCACCTACGAGCAGTACTTC.

The chain uses TRBV20-1 and TRBJ2-7, with 9 bases identical to TRBD1. CDR3 size: 14 residues. V dropped 6 bases and J dropped 13; count of bases not matched to a gene: 19. Germline loops: CDR1 DFQATT, CDR2 SNEGSKA (reference sequence). CDR3: CSASPRTGDSPLYF. CDR3 coding DNA: TGCAGTGCCTCCCCGAGGACAGGGGATTCACCCCTCTACTTC.

This rearrangement joins TRBV6-1 to TRBJ2-7; possible D gene TRBD2, 5 bases. The CDR3 is 13 amino acids. Germline assignment: CDR1 MNHNS and CDR2 SASEGT. V dropped 6 bases and J dropped 2 bases, with 11 bases sitting between them. The CDR3 DNA reads TGTGCCAGCAGGGACCGGGATACCTACGAGCAGTACTTC. Protein product: CASRDRDTYEQYF.

This clonotype was counted ten times or more. The gene calls are TRBV20-1 and TRBJ2-5; D unresolved. Germline CDR1 is DFQATT and CDR2 is SNEGSKA (reference sequence). V lost 3 bases and J 5 bases, leaving 10 bases between the germline ends. This CDR3 is built from 12 residues. The chain's CDR3 is CSASGAVETQYF. DNA for the CDR3: TGCAGTGCTAGTGGTGCGGTCGAGACCCAGTACTTC.

Here the CDR3 DNA reads TGTGCCAGCGAGACAGGGAGGGAGACCCAGTACTTC. Translated: CASETGRETQYF. The chain employs TRBV28 and TRBJ2-5, with D possibly being TRBD1 (7 bases). V lost 8 bases to trimming and J lost 5 bases, with 12 bases between them. The germline gives CDR1 MDHEN, CDR2 SYDVKM. The CDR3 loop spans 12 amino acids. Together with reference TRBV28 and TRBJ2-5, the CDR3 gives the full variable domain: DVKVTQSSRYLVKRTGEKVFLECVQDMDHENMFWYRQDPGLGLRLIYFSYDVKMKEKGDIPEGYSVSREKKERFSLILESASTNQTSMYLCASETGRETQYFGPGTRLLVL.

The chain recombines TRBV11-2 with TRBJ2-7; 9 nucleotides align to TRBD2. V was pared by 3 bases and J by 2 bases, with 5 bases of the junction left unmatched. The CDR3 runs to 15 residues. Looked up from germline, CDR1 is SGHAT and CDR2 is FQNNGV. The CDR3 region has the DNA TGTGCCAGCAGCTTCGAACTAGCGGGCCCCTACGAGCAGTACTTC. Translation: CASSFELAGPYEQYF. The full variable domain, with the rest looked up from reference TRBV11-2 and TRBJ2-7, is EAGVAQSPRYKIIEKRQSVAFWCNPISGHATLYWYQQILGQGPKLLIQFQNNGVVDDSQLPKDRFSAERLKGVDSTLKIQPAKLEDSAVYLCASSFELAGPYEQYFGPGTRLTVT.

This clonotype was picked up many times. The chain has TRBV5-1 and TRBJ1-2; D not certain. V lost 1 base, J lost 2 bases, and 6 bases lay in between. Germline V gene lookup returns CDR1 SGHRS and CDR2 YFSETQ. The CDR3 loop spans 13 amino acids. CDR3 nucleotides: TGCGCCAGCAGCTTGACAATCAACTATGGCTACACCTTC. Translated, it gives CASSLTINYGYTF.